These 26 T cell receptor beta chains were sequenced from one sample in a study of T cell changes during pregnancy in multiple sclerosis. The assay was immunoSEQ multiplex PCR, and TCRdb's table has in-frame clones only and misses some. The profile shows approximately 44,000 clones, approximately 90% of them singletons. The sample here was CD4+ T cells from peripheral blood mononuclear cells, taken in the first trimester of pregnancy. Receptors were obtained from a female donor with multiple sclerosis, enrolled in a pregnancy study.

V is TRBV19 and J is TRBJ2-7; maybe TRBD2 (6 bases). The length of the CDR3 is 13 residues. The V end lost 5 bases, the J end lost 6 bases, and 14 bases lay between the germline ends. CDR1 is LNHDA and CDR2 is SQIVND in the germline V gene (reference sequence). The CDR3 spells CASSSTSFGEQYF. CDR3 nucleotides: TGTGCCAGTAGTTCAACTAGCTTCGGCGAGCAGTACTTC.

The J gene is TRBJ2-3, the V gene TRBV29-1; D might be TRBD2 (5 bases). The CDR3 consists of 14 residues. Germline loops: CDR1 SQVTM, CDR2 ANQGSEA. V was clipped by 4 bases and J by 0 bases, with 11 bases between them. The CDR3 protein is CSVGLGVSTDTQYF. CDR3 DNA: TGCAGCGTTGGTCTGGGAGTCAGCACAGATACGCAGTATTTT.

The rearrangement joins TRBV5-4 to TRBJ2-3, with D possibly matching TRBD1 (5 bases). This CDR3 comprises 14 residues. Per the germline V gene, CDR1 is SGHNT and CDR2 is YYREEE (reference sequence). Between the trimmed V and J ends, which lost 2 bases and 4 bases, there was a span of 11 bases. CDR3 residues: CASSLSQGPDTQYF. As DNA, the CDR3 is TGTGCCAGCAGCTTAAGCCAGGGTCCAGATACGCAGTATTTT. Based on the CDR3 plus reference TRBV5-4 and TRBJ2-3, the full variable domain is ETGVTQSPTHLIKTRGQQVTLRCSSQSGHNTVSWYQQALGQGPQFIFQYYREEENGRGNFPPRFSGLQFPNYSSELNVNALELDDSALYLCASSLSQGPDTQYFGPGTRLTVL.

V is TRBV19 and J is TRBJ2-7, with 9 bases identical to TRBD1. The germline V gene has CDR1 LNHDA and CDR2 SQIVND (reference sequence). V was pared by 7 bases and J by 0 bases, with 7 bases of the junction left unmatched. The CDR3 totals 15 residues. The chain's CDR3 is CASKRWDRDSYEQYF. The DNA of the CDR3 is TGTGCCAGTAAGAGATGGGACAGGGACTCCTACGAGCAGTACTTC.

In regard to this clone: Within the sample, other DNA sequences also encode this same CDR3. The CDR3 loop reads CASSDSTGGADTQYF. In DNA form, the CDR3 reads TGTGCCAGCAGTGACTCTACAGGCGGGGCAGATACGCAGTATTTT. The J gene is TRBJ2-3, the V gene TRBV6-4; D perhaps matches TRBD2 (6 bases). V was cut by 0 bases and J by 4 bases, with 11 bases left in between. CDR1 is MRHNA and CDR2 is SNTAGT in the germline V gene. This CDR3 spans 15 amino acids.

The count of this clone is one. The chain employs TRBV7-3 and TRBJ2-2, with a weak D call TRBD2 (6 bases). CDR1 and CDR2 from the germline V gene are SGHTA and FQGTGA. V lost 5 bases and J 8 bases, leaving 12 bases between the germline ends. The CDR3 consists of 13 residues. As DNA, the CDR3 is TGTGCCAGCAGCACGGGACTTCAAGGGGAGCTGTTTTTT. The encoded protein is CASSTGLQGELFF.

V is TRBV28 and J is TRBJ1-2; D unresolved. The CDR3 contains 15 residues. The germline V and J ends were trimmed by 5 bases and 4 bases, with 17 bases remaining between them. Per germline, CDR1 MDHEN and CDR2 SYDVKM. CDR3 protein: CASSLDKPTRYGYTF. DNA for the CDR3: TGTGCCAGCAGTCTCGACAAGCCCACCCGCTATGGCTACACCTTC.

The gene calls are TRBV29-1 and TRBJ2-7, with TRBD2 matching over 14 bases. CDR1 is SQVTM and CDR2 is ANQGSEA in the germline V gene. With 2 bases clipped from V and 7 bases from J, the junction kept 10 bases outside the gene matches. The CDR3 is made up of 16 amino acids. The CDR3 DNA reads TGCAGCGTTGAAAGACGGACTAGCGGGAGGAACTGGGAGCAGTACTTC. Translation: CSVERRTSGRNWEQYF.

The chain uses TRBV7-3 and TRBJ2-1; D is perhaps TRBD1 (5 bases). Trimming removed 2 bases at V and 2 bases at J, with 10 bases between. This CDR3 contains 15 residues. Germline CDR1 reads SGHTA; CDR2 reads FQGTGA. CDR3 amino acids: CASSLVQTAYNEQFF. The CDR3 bases are TGTGCCAGCAGCTTAGTCCAGACAGCCTACAATGAGCAGTTCTTC.

This chain joins TRBV5-1 and TRBJ2-3, with TRBD1 matching over 9 bases. In germline, CDR1 is SGHRS, CDR2 YFSETQ. The CDR3 spans 14 residues. The ends lost 5 bases at V and 6 bases at J; junction bases unmatched: 7. As DNA, the CDR3 is TGCGCCAGCAGTCCTACAGGGGGCGCGGATACGCAGTATTTT. Translated, it gives CASSPTGGADTQYF.

The V call is TRBV4-3, the J call TRBJ1-5; no reliable D call. CDR3 length equals 13 residues. The V end was cut by 1 base, the J end by 9 bases, with 10 bases between. The germline gives CDR1 LGHNA, CDR2 YSLEER. The DNA for the CDR3 is TGCGCCAGCAGCCAAGGCTCCGAGGGGCCCCAGCATTTT. Translation gives CASSQGSEGPQHF.

The rearrangement joins TRBV19 to TRBJ2-3, with 10 positions matching TRBD1. Germline CDR1 is LNHDA and CDR2 is SQIVND (reference sequence). This CDR3 is built from 16 residues. V trimming: 4 bases; J trimming: 4 bases; junction bases outside the gene matches: 8. CDR3 DNA: TGTGCCAGTAGTAGATCCGGGACAGGGGATGCAGATACGCAGTATTTT. This gives the protein CASSRSGTGDADTQYF.

The chain combines TRBV7-3 with TRBJ2-1; the match to TRBD2 covers 8 bases. The CDR3 has 13 amino acids. The junction had 9 bases not matched to a gene; V was cut back by 2 bases and J by 15 bases. CDR1 and CDR2 from the germline V gene are SGHTA and FQGTGA. CDR3 coding DNA: TGTGCCAGCAGCTTAGTCTCTAGCGGGTCGCTGTTCTTC. Translating gives CASSLVSSGSLFF.

The chain combines TRBV18 with TRBJ1-4; 8 bases are a match to TRBD1. Trimming cost V 2 bases and J 4 bases; bases outside gene matches: 12. The CDR3 runs 18 residues. The V gene's germline CDR1 is KGHSH and CDR2 LQKENI. The CDR3 sequence is CASSPGGVATGDNEKLFF. CDR3 nucleotides: TGTGCCAGCTCACCAGGGGGAGTAGCGACAGGGGATAATGAAAAACTGTTTTTT.

The genes are TRBV12-5 and TRBJ2-7, with a tentative D call TRBD1 (6 bases). Germline V gene lookup returns CDR1 LGHNT and CDR2 FRNRAP. V was cut by 2 bases and J by 6 bases, with 14 bases left in between. The CDR3 runs to 14 residues. The CDR3 DNA reads as TGTGCTAGTGGTTTGTTAGTGACAGGTGGCGAGCAGTACTTC. Its protein is CASGLLVTGGEQYF.

The chain combines TRBV29-1 with TRBJ2-7, with D maybe TRBD1 (6 bases). The CDR3 is 13 amino acids. With 4 bases removed from V and 5 bases from J, the gap between germline ends came to 15 bases. Germline V gives CDR1 SQVTM, CDR2 ANQGSEA. This CDR3 is CSVVQDSIHEQYF. The CDR3 bases are TGCAGCGTTGTACAGGACAGTATCCACGAGCAGTACTTC.

J is TRBJ2-7 and V is TRBV5-4; 13 nucleotides line up with TRBD2. The germline V gene has CDR1 SGHNT and CDR2 YYREEE (reference sequence). This CDR3 spans 16 amino acids. J gave up 5 bases and V 0 bases, and 5 bases lay outside the gene matches. CDR3 sequence: CASSLARTSGGHEQYF. Here the CDR3 DNA reads TGTGCCAGCAGCTTGGCAAGGACTAGCGGGGGCCACGAGCAGTACTTC.

This clone was seen a single time. The genes are TRBV27 and TRBJ2-2, with 7 nucleotides matching TRBD2. This CDR3 contains 16 residues. Germline V gene data show CDR1 as MNHEY and CDR2 as SMNVEV (reference sequence). V gave up 2 bases and J gave up 7 bases; unmatched junction bases: 10. CDR3 sequence reads: CASSLRTGGPSGELFF. CDR3 nucleotide sequence: TGTGCCAGCAGTTTAAGGACGGGAGGACCAAGCGGGGAGCTGTTTTTT.

The V gene is TRBV19, the J gene TRBJ2-2; 12 bases are shared with TRBD2. Per germline, CDR1 LNHDA and CDR2 SQIVND (reference sequence). This CDR3 comprises 16 residues. Trimming removed 3 bases from V and 4 bases from J; junction bases left unmatched: 3. The CDR3 nucleotides are TGTGCCAGTAGTATCAAGACTAGCGGGAGCACCGGGGAGCTGTTTTTT. Protein: CASSIKTSGSTGELFF.

This clone occurred once. The chain combines TRBV7-9 with TRBJ1-4; TRBD1 matches at 7 bases. Per germline, CDR1 SEHNR and CDR2 FQNEAQ (reference sequence). This CDR3 has 16 amino acids. The V gene end was trimmed by 1 base and the J gene end by 3 bases; junction bases not matched to a gene: 5. The CDR3 region has the DNA TGTGCCAGCAGCTTAGTTTCCGGGACAGCTAATGAAAAACTGTTTTTT. This translates into CASSLVSGTANEKLFF.

This clone has only one observation. The chain employs TRBV7-2 and TRBJ2-3; D possibly corresponds to TRBD2 (6 bases). The CDR3 runs to 14 residues. V was shortened by 3 bases and J by 1 base, with 8 bases between the two germline ends. CDR1 and CDR2 from the germline V gene are SGHTA and FQGNSA. The CDR3, as DNA: TGTGCCAGCAGCTTGTCTAGCGGCACAGATACGCAGTATTTT. Amino acid sequence: CASSLSSGTDTQYF.

The chain employs TRBV7-8 and TRBJ1-3; the match to TRBD1 covers 8 bases. Trimming removed 8 bases from V and 0 bases from J; junction bases left unmatched: 9. The CDR3 consists of 16 residues. CDR1 and CDR2 from the germline V gene are SGHVS and FQNEAQ. The CDR3 reads CASSLTGANSGNTIYF. CDR3 coding DNA: TGTGCCAGCTCCTTGACAGGGGCCAACTCTGGAAACACCATATATTTT.

The rearrangement links TRBV28 to TRBJ2-1, with 10 nucleotides matching TRBD1. The junction had 9 bases not matched to a gene; V was cut back by 6 bases and J by 7 bases. Germline V gene data show CDR1 as MDHEN and CDR2 as SYDVKM. The CDR3 sequence is 15 residues long. The CDR3 is CASRGTGARGNEQFF. The CDR3 DNA reads as TGTGCCAGCAGGGGGACAGGGGCCCGTGGAAATGAGCAGTTCTTC.

The CDR3 nucleotides are TGCAGCGTTGCGACTAGCTGGGATGAGCAGTTCTTC. It is translated as CSVATSWDEQFF. The rearrangement uses TRBV29-1 and TRBJ2-1, with 7 bases lining up with TRBD2. Germline lookup yields CDR1 SQVTM and CDR2 ANQGSEA. The CDR3 sequence is 12 residues long. The junction had 5 bases not matched to a gene; V was cut back by 4 bases and J by 8 bases.

Here the CDR3 reads CASSFQRWTSGMSSDTQYF. The DNA of the CDR3 is TGTGCCAGCAGCTTTCAAAGGTGGACTAGCGGGATGTCCTCAGATACGCAGTATTTT. This chain uses TRBV7-2 with TRBJ2-3, with 12 bases fitting TRBD2. Trimming took 3 bases from V and 4 from J; bases not matched to a gene: 14. Germline loops: CDR1 SGHTA, CDR2 FQGNSA. There are 19 residues in the CDR3.

The chain has TRBV7-2 and TRBJ2-2; D call uncertain. The germline gives CDR1 SGHTA, CDR2 FQGNSA. Trimming left V 5 bases short and J 4 bases short, with 20 bases between. The CDR3 sequence is 17 residues long. CDR3 amino acids: CASSLGFRAAVTGELFF. CDR3 bases: TGTGCCAGCAGCCTAGGGTTCAGAGCCGCGGTCACCGGGGAGCTGTTTTTT.